These 14 T cell receptor beta chains were sequenced from one sample in a study of cytomegalovirus exposure and HLA in healthy donors. With 60 Vbeta and 13 Jbeta primers, the PCR was carried out. Generated by immunoSEQ multiplex PCR, the TCRdb table keeps only in-frame clones and is missing some. Among fewer than 100,000 clones listed, over 65% were seen once. The sample taken for sequencing was PBMCs. The receptors shown here come from a woman in her sixties in good health and CMV-seronegative.

This chain uses TRBV4-3 with TRBJ2-2, with TRBD2 as a possible D gene (6 bases). There are 16 residues in the CDR3. Germline V CDR1 and CDR2: LGHNA, YSLEER. V gave up 2 bases and J gave up 1 base, with 11 bases separating them. The CDR3 protein is CASSQMGLMNTGELFF. CDR3 coding DNA: TGCGCCAGCAGCCAAATGGGACTGATGAACACCGGGGAGCTGTTTTTT.

The chain uses TRBV5-1 and TRBJ1-1; 8 nucleotides line up with TRBD1. Per the germline V gene, CDR1 is SGHRS and CDR2 is YFSETQ. The CDR3 runs to 15 residues. Trimming at V came to 0 bases and at J to 3 bases, leaving 4 bases not matched to a gene. The CDR3 reads CASSLGQGIYTEAFF. The CDR3, as DNA: TGCGCCAGCAGCTTGGGACAGGGGATCTACACTGAAGCTTTCTTT.

The V call is TRBV10-1, the J call TRBJ2-3; perhaps TRBD1 as D (5 bases). V was cut by 2 bases and J by 2 bases, with 8 bases left in between. This CDR3 has 14 amino acids. Germline lookup yields CDR1 WNHNN and CDR2 SYGVQD (reference sequence). CDR3 DNA sequence: TGCGCCAGCAGTGAGCAGGGTGCCACAGATACGCAGTATTTT. Protein: CASSEQGATDTQYF.

The chain combines TRBV5-4 with TRBJ2-5, with 7 positions matching TRBD2. The germline V gene has CDR1 SGHNT and CDR2 YYREEE (reference sequence). The CDR3 is made up of 15 amino acids. The J segment lost 4 bases and the V segment lost 2 bases, leaving 8 bases of the junction unmatched. CDR3 sequence: CASSLPGGSGETQYF. CDR3 sequence (DNA): TGTGCCAGCAGCTTACCCGGGGGGTCAGGAGAGACCCAGTACTTC.

The chain carries TRBV5-1 and TRBJ2-5; tentatively, D is TRBD1 (5 bases). V was clipped by 0 bases and J by 2 bases, with 11 bases between them. Germline V gene data show CDR1 as SGHRS and CDR2 as YFSETQ. The CDR3 runs to 15 residues. The DNA for the CDR3 is TGCGCCAGCAGCTTGGCGACAGATACTCAAGAGACCCAGTACTTC. Translating gives CASSLATDTQETQYF.

The genes are TRBV4-1 and TRBJ1-4, with D possibly being TRBD1 (6 bases). The germline V and J ends were trimmed by 4 bases and 0 bases, with 18 bases remaining between them. Germline V CDR1 and CDR2: MGHRA, YSYEKL. This CDR3 region has 18 residues. Here the CDR3 reads CASSRPGHPGATNEKLFF. The DNA for the CDR3 is TGCGCCAGCAGCCGCCCGGGACACCCCGGTGCAACTAATGAAAAACTGTTTTTT.

V gene TRBV14 combines with J gene TRBJ2-5; tentatively, D is TRBD2 (7 bases). The CDR3 consists of 18 residues. The V end lost 3 bases, the J end lost 4 bases, and 24 bases lay between the germline ends. Germline CDR1 reads SGHDN; CDR2 reads FVKESK. The CDR3 loop reads CASSHWRGRGSPGETQYF. CDR3 nucleotide sequence: TGTGCCAGCAGCCACTGGCGGGGGCGAGGGAGCCCAGGAGAGACCCAGTACTTC.

The chain couples TRBV27 to TRBJ1-2; D is ambiguous. There are 15 residues in the CDR3. In germline, CDR1 is MNHEY, CDR2 SMNVEV (reference sequence). The germline V and J ends were trimmed by 3 bases and 0 bases, with 11 bases remaining between them. CDR3 residues: CASSFSEESNYGYTF. The CDR3 bases are TGTGCCAGCAGTTTTTCGGAGGAGTCTAACTATGGCTACACCTTC.

The genes are TRBV7-9 and TRBJ1-5; no firm D call. Trimming took off 1 base at V and 6 bases at J, with 7 bases between the two ends. Per the germline V gene, CDR1 is SEHNR and CDR2 is FQNEAQ (reference sequence). CDR3 size: 13 residues. CDR3 nucleotide sequence: TGTGCCAGCAGCTTAGTTGCGAGTCAGCCCCAGCATTTT. Translated, it gives CASSLVASQPQHF.

V gene TRBV28 combines with J gene TRBJ1-3; maybe TRBD1 (5 bases). Germline V lookup: CDR1 MDHEN, CDR2 SYDVKM. V shed 5 bases and J shed 0 bases, with 20 bases lying between them. CDR3 size: 18 residues. The CDR3 bases are TGTGCCAGCAGTCGCCCATCCGTTGACAGACCCTCTGGAAACACCATATATTTT. It is translated as CASSRPSVDRPSGNTIYF.

V and J are TRBV6-1 and TRBJ1-1, with 10 bases that match TRBD1. After removal of 4 bases from V and 7 bases from J, the junction contained 9 bases not matched to a gene. CDR1 and CDR2 from the germline V gene are MNHNS and SASEGT. CDR3 size: 15 residues. This CDR3 is CASSAWTGGIGEAFF. CDR3 sequence (DNA): TGTGCCAGCAGTGCTTGGACAGGGGGGATCGGTGAAGCTTTCTTT.

The rearrangement joins TRBV9 to TRBJ2-2, with a possible D match to TRBD1 (6 bases). In germline, CDR1 is SGDLS, CDR2 YYNGEE. Trimming left V 1 base short and J 7 bases short, with 11 bases between. The CDR3 runs 14 residues. The CDR3 spells CASSVTGTGGELFF. DNA of the CDR3: TGTGCCAGCAGCGTAACAGGGACGGGCGGGGAGCTGTTTTTT.

This clone has only a few counts. J is TRBJ1-1 and V is TRBV13; D is unresolved. Germline V lookup: CDR1 PRHDT, CDR2 FYEKMQ (reference sequence). The V end was cut by 3 bases, the J end by 5 bases, with 10 bases between. There are 13 residues in the CDR3. The CDR3, as DNA: TGTGCCAGCAGCTTCCTCCGAGGAACTGAAGCTTTCTTT. The encoded protein is CASSFLRGTEAFF.

V gene TRBV2 combines with J gene TRBJ2-3; no firm D call. Germline V gene lookup returns CDR1 SNHLY and CDR2 FYNNEI. The V end was cut by 0 bases, the J end by 0 bases, with 4 bases between. The CDR3 extends over 14 amino acids. The chain's CDR3 is CASSEAASTDTQYF. Written as DNA, the CDR3 is TGTGCCAGCAGTGAAGCGGCCAGCACAGATACGCAGTATTTT.